This T cell receptor (beta chain) was obtained from a study of cytomegalovirus exposure and HLA in healthy donors. Findings and caveats of the study: Accurate prediction of most subjects' HLA-A and HLA-B alleles from TCR beta sequences was reported. In all likelihood, a cluster of highly shared sequence variants was a sequencing artifact.

PCR employed 60 Vbeta and 13 Jbeta primers. The data were produced by immunoSEQ multiplex PCR, yet TCRdb's version contains in-frame clones alone and is incomplete. This sample's clone table lists 80,000 to 100,000 clones. On this clone: Its antigen is still unknown.

CDR1 SNHLY and CDR2 FYNNEI come from the germline V gene. The CDR3 is made up of 13 amino acids. V gave up 1 base and J gave up 9 bases, with 7 bases separating them. This chain joins TRBV2 and TRBJ1-6; D is ambiguous. Sequencing was done on a sample of PBMCs. The TCR originated in a man aged 45-65 years in good health and CMV-seronegative. Here the CDR3 DNA reads TGTGCCAGCAGTGAAGAGACTTTTTCACCCCTCCACTTT. Amino acids: CASSEETFSPLHF.